Below, one T cell receptor (beta chain) is given with its context. Its antigen is undetermined. This entry comes from a study of human T cells and chemical hapten exposure. Study-level results: PT1 expanded TCR numbers tracked positively with patch test score.

TCRdb passed the RACE reads through MiXCR, listing each CDR3 protein once. The table has 250,000 to 300,000 distinct CDR3 sequences, roughly 7.7% seen once; the top ten hold roughly 1.2%. Indicated time point: pre-sensitization, week 0. Treatment defined: therapeutic diphenylcyclopropenone sensitization with weekly scalp DPC. Germline V gene sequence: CDR1 MNHNS, CDR2 SASEGT. With 1 base removed from V and 3 bases from J, the gap between germline ends came to 7 bases. This CDR3 has 13 residues. This specimen was whole blood, taken in connection with sensitization to the hapten diphenylcyclopropenone (DPC). The rearrangement uses TRBV6-1 and TRBJ2-7; D gene unclear. The clonotype was recovered from a man between 18 and 29 years old with alopecia areata. Some clones in this sample may be carry-over from other donors' samples. Here the CDR3 reads CASSEDSYYEQYV. The CDR3 coding sequence is TGTGCCAGCAGTGAAGACAGTTACTACGAGCAGTACGTC.